A single sample is the source of the 24 T cell receptor beta chains below, sequenced in a study of T cells after yellow fever vaccination. TCRdb fed the 5' RACE reads into MiXCR, producing one record per CDR3 protein. This sample has 300,000 to 400,000 distinct CDR3 sequences; 9.5% to 15% occur once, and the top ten carry 2.5% to 4%. Sequencing used CD4+ T cells sorted from PBMCs, obtained 15 days after the yellow fever booster vaccination. The receptors come from a man younger than 30 who received the YFV17D yellow fever vaccine.

J is TRBJ2-7 and V is TRBV3-1; D gene uncertain. CDR3 length: 15 residues. The V gene's germline CDR1 is LGHDT and CDR2 YNNKEL (reference sequence). V was cut by 0 bases and J by 3 bases, with 12 bases left in between. CDR3 loop: CASSQDRFKIYEQYF. Written as DNA, the CDR3 is TGTGCCAGCAGCCAAGATCGGTTCAAAATCTACGAGCAGTACTTC.

This clonotype has just a few counts. The rearrangement uses TRBV4-1 and TRBJ2-3, with 7 bases aligning to TRBD2. CDR3 length: 16 residues. J lost 1 base, V lost 1 base, and 5 bases had no gene match. Germline V gene sequence: CDR1 MGHRA, CDR2 YSYEKL. The CDR3 DNA is TGCGCCAGCAGCCAAGCCAAGGGAGGGGGCACAGATACGCAGTATTTT. It codes for CASSQAKGGGTDTQYF.

This chain links TRBV27 with TRBJ2-6; no firm D call. The CDR3 runs to 13 residues. The V end was cut by 3 bases, the J end by 2 bases, with 2 bases between. Per the germline V gene, CDR1 is MNHEY and CDR2 is SMNVEV (reference sequence). The chain's CDR3 is CASSFTGANVLTF. The CDR3 bases are TGTGCCAGCAGTTTTACTGGGGCCAACGTCCTGACTTTC.

The chain is built from TRBV6-1 and TRBJ2-7, with 7 nucleotides matching TRBD2. The CDR3 has 14 residues. Germline CDR1 and CDR2: MNHNS and SASEGT. Unmatched junction bases numbered 7, after V lost 6 bases and J lost 2 bases. This CDR3 reads CASSGGTYTYEQYV. The CDR3 coding sequence is TGTGCCAGCAGCGGGGGGACGTATACCTACGAGCAGTACGTC.

This clonotype was seen more than once but under ten times. The chain has TRBV7-9 and TRBJ2-1; 7 nucleotides match TRBD1. V shed 2 bases, J shed 9 bases, and the junction held 7 bases outside the gene matches. CDR3 length: 14 amino acids. Germline loops: CDR1 SEHNR, CDR2 FQNEAQ (reference sequence). The DNA of the CDR3 is TGTGCCAGCAGCTTATTCGAGGGGGCGTCTGAGCAGTTCTTC. Protein: CASSLFEGASEQFF.

Ten or more counts support this clonotype. The chain combines TRBV7-7 with TRBJ2-1, with 11 bases matching TRBD2. V lost 0 bases, J lost 9 bases, and 16 bases stayed unmatched. CDR3 length: 19 residues. CDR1 and CDR2 from the germline V gene are SSHAT and FNYEAQ (reference sequence). DNA for the CDR3: TGTGCCAGCAGCTTAGCGCCGGCTAGCGGGGGGACGCCTTATGGTGAGCAGTTCTTC. This sequence encodes CASSLAPASGGTPYGEQFF.

This clonotype appeared a few times. This sequence joins TRBV10-2 and TRBJ1-1, with a weak D call TRBD1 (5 bases). V lost 6 bases and J lost 11, with 19 bases in between. The CDR3 runs to 13 residues. Germline lookup yields CDR1 WSHSY and CDR2 SAAADI. The CDR3: CASRLGGAEEAFF. In nucleotides, the CDR3 is TGCGCCAGCAGACTCGGGGGTGCGGAGGAGGCTTTCTTT.

The chain carries TRBV7-9 and TRBJ2-1; D gene unclear. Germline values: CDR1 SEHNR, CDR2 FQNEAQ (reference sequence). V gave up 10 bases and J gave up 3 bases, with 7 bases separating them. This CDR3 comprises 11 residues. This CDR3 reads CAIGFYNEQFF. As DNA, the CDR3 is TGTGCCATCGGTTTCTACAATGAGCAGTTCTTC.

This clonotype was picked up many times. The J gene is TRBJ1-1, the V gene TRBV7-2; tentative D call: TRBD1 (5 bases). Germline lookup yields CDR1 SGHTA and CDR2 FQGNSA. This CDR3 comprises 15 residues. The germline V and J ends were trimmed by 3 bases and 6 bases, with 17 bases remaining between them. The CDR3 is CASSFNQVRVSEAFF. Written as DNA, the CDR3 is TGTGCCAGCAGCTTCAATCAGGTCAGGGTCTCTGAAGCTTTCTTT. The variable domain in full, with the rest retrieved from reference TRBV7-2 and TRBJ1-1, is GAGVSQSPSNKVTEKGKDVELRCDPISGHTALYWYRQSLGQGLEFLIYFQGNSAPDKSGLPSDRFSAERTGGSVSTLTIQRTQQEDSAVYLCASSFNQVRVSEAFFGQGTRLTVV.

Many counts were recorded for this clonotype. The chain employs TRBV6-5 and TRBJ1-4, with 9 bases identical to TRBD1. Germline V lookup: CDR1 MNHEY, CDR2 SVGAGI. V lost 5 bases to trimming and J lost 8 bases; unmatched junction nucleotides: 9. This CDR3 spans 15 amino acids. The CDR3 bases are TGTGCCAGCAGTGCAACAGGGGGCGCGCGGGAAAAACTGTTTTTT. Its translation is CASSATGGAREKLFF.

This clonotype was recorded many times. Compared with germline, one end of the junction differs, possibly owing to a read error. This sequence joins TRBV12-3 or TRBV12-4 and TRBJ2-7; D is perhaps TRBD2 (6 bases). The CDR3 has 12 residues. CDR3 sequence reads: CASSQWTTEPSF. The DNA of the CDR3 is TGTGCCAGCAGTCAGTGGACTACCGAGCCGAGCTTC.

There are a few counts of this clonotype. The rearrangement links TRBV10-2 to TRBJ2-2; 15 bases are shared with TRBD2. The germline V gene encodes CDR1 WSHSY and CDR2 SAAADI. J was trimmed by 6 bases and V by 4 bases; bases with no gene match: 6. This CDR3 comprises 17 residues. CDR3 residues: CASSGTSGGAVAGELFF. The CDR3 DNA reads as TGCGCCAGCAGTGGGACTAGCGGGGGGGCCGTCGCCGGGGAGCTGTTTTTT.

This clonotype was seen only a few times. The rearrangement links TRBV29-1 to TRBJ1-3, with TRBD1 as a possible D gene (5 bases). V dropped 3 bases and J dropped 3 bases, with 9 bases sitting between them. Germline V CDR1 and CDR2: SQVTM, ANQGSEA. This CDR3 comprises 13 residues. CDR3 in amino acids: CSVESGLGNTIYF. For the CDR3, the DNA is TGCAGCGTTGAGTCAGGGCTTGGAAACACCATATATTTT.

The J gene is TRBJ2-2, the V gene TRBV6-2 or TRBV6-3; no firm D call. V was clipped by 7 bases and J by 0 bases, with 15 bases between them. The CDR3 has 16 amino acids. CDR1 is MNHEY, CDR2 SVGEGT, per germline. The CDR3 region is CASTSYGKANTGELFF. CDR3 DNA: TGTGCCAGCACCTCCTACGGTAAAGCGAACACCGGGGAGCTGTTTTTT.

This clonotype showed up many times. The chain couples TRBV7-2 to TRBJ2-3; D is unclear. CDR1 is SGHTA, CDR2 FQGNSA, per germline. The CDR3 has 12 residues. V dropped 6 bases and J dropped 1 base, with 5 bases sitting between them. CDR3 in amino acids: CASSSRTDTQYF. DNA of the CDR3: TGTGCCAGCAGTTCCCGCACAGATACGCAGTATTTT.

This clonotype turned up a few times. CDR3 amino acids: CASSETRGTSTDTQYF. DNA of the CDR3: TGTGCCAGCAGTGAGACTAGAGGTACTAGCACAGATACGCAGTATTTT. The rearrangement links TRBV6-4 to TRBJ2-3, with TRBD2 as a possible D gene (6 bases). This CDR3 region has 16 residues. Germline-derived CDR1 and CDR2 are MRHNA and SNTAGT. Trimming pared 3 bases from V and 0 bases from J, leaving 13 bases between.

This clonotype has a count of ten or more. V gene TRBV20-1 combines with J gene TRBJ1-5; TRBD1 might be the D (6 bases). V lost 4 bases and J 7 bases, leaving 17 bases between the germline ends. This CDR3 spans 14 amino acids. Per germline, CDR1 DFQATT and CDR2 SNEGSKA (reference sequence). Here the CDR3 DNA reads TGCAGTGCTATCCCTAGTGGGGGCGAACAGCCCCAGCATTTT. This encodes CSAIPSGGEQPQHF.

This clonotype showed up just a few times. This sequence joins TRBV4-3 and TRBJ1-2; 8 bases are shared with TRBD1. The V gene's germline CDR1 is LGHNA and CDR2 YSLEER. Trimming at V came to 0 bases and at J to 6 bases, leaving 6 bases not matched to a gene. The CDR3 consists of 15 residues. CDR3 sequence: CASSQEGRGLDGYTF. Written as DNA, the CDR3 is TGCGCCAGCAGCCAAGAGGGCAGGGGGCTCGATGGCTACACCTTC.

The CDR3 DNA reads as TGCGCCAGCAAATACTACGATACAGATACGCAGTATTTT. Encoded protein: CASKYYDTDTQYF. The chain combines TRBV5-1 with TRBJ2-3; D is unclear. There are 13 residues in the CDR3. Between the trimmed V and J ends, which lost 6 bases and 3 bases, there was a span of 11 bases. Per the germline V gene, CDR1 is SGHRS and CDR2 is YFSETQ.

In this sample, this clonotype turned up many times. J is TRBJ2-4 and V is TRBV20-1, with D perhaps assigned TRBD1 or TRBD2 (7 bases each). Germline CDR1 DFQATT, CDR2 SNEGSKA (reference sequence). The germline V and J ends were trimmed by 5 bases and 10 bases, with 18 bases remaining between them. The CDR3 consists of 13 residues. Here the CDR3 DNA reads TGCAGTGCTCATACAGGGGCGGGAGAGATTCAGTACTTC. It encodes CSAHTGAGEIQYF.

The chain is built from TRBV7-3 and TRBJ2-3; the match to TRBD1 covers 7 bases. V dropped 2 bases and J dropped 4; count of bases not matched to a gene: 3. This CDR3 is 14 amino acids long. Germline loops: CDR1 SGHTA, CDR2 FQGTGA. The CDR3 DNA sequence: TGTGCCAGCAGCTTACAGGGGGTCGCAGATACGCAGTATTTT. This encodes CASSLQGVADTQYF.

There are many counts of this clonotype. The chain combines TRBV12-3 or TRBV12-4 with TRBJ2-4; TRBD1 agrees at 7 bases. This CDR3 has 14 amino acids. V lost 6 bases, J lost 6 bases, and 8 bases stayed unmatched. The CDR3 is CASSQNRGTNIQYF. The CDR3 DNA sequence: TGTGCCAGCAGCCAAAACAGGGGTACAAACATTCAGTACTTC.

This clonotype came up a few times. The chain links TRBV18 to TRBJ2-3; 10 nucleotides align to TRBD2. The V segment lost 3 bases and the J segment 6 bases; nucleotides outside the gene matches: 6. CDR1 is KGHSH and CDR2 is LQKENI in the germline V gene. The CDR3 runs to 15 residues. This CDR3 reads CASSPRTSGSDTQYF. The CDR3 DNA is TGTGCCAGCTCACCTCGGACTAGCGGCTCGGATACGCAGTATTTT.

This clonotype showed up just a few times. V and J are TRBV28 and TRBJ2-7; D is unclear. The V gene's germline CDR1 is MDHEN and CDR2 SYDVKM. V dropped 4 bases and J dropped 4 bases, with 11 bases sitting between them. This CDR3 region has 13 residues. CDR3 bases: TGTGCCAGCAGTTCCCCGGACCATTACGAGCAGTACGTC. It encodes CASSSPDHYEQYV.